Presented here are 29 T cell receptor beta chains from one specimen sequenced in a study of blood T cell repertoires in COVID-19. TCRdb keeps only in-frame clones here, not all; method: immunoSEQ multiplex PCR. This sample has 300,000 to 350,000 clones, with 87% found just once. Sample: peripheral blood. The receptors here all came from a woman in her fifties or sixties with COVID-19, enrolled during active disease.

The V call is TRBV7-3, the J call TRBJ1-1; 8 nucleotides agree with TRBD1. This CDR3 has 14 residues. Germline CDR1 reads SGHTA; CDR2 reads FQGTGA. Trimming removed 7 bases from V and 5 bases from J; junction bases left unmatched: 9. The CDR3 sequence is CASTHRGRGTEAFF. The CDR3 region has the DNA TGTGCCAGCACCCACAGGGGGAGGGGAACTGAAGCTTTCTTT. Variable domain in full (rest from reference TRBV7-3 and TRBJ1-1): GAGVSQTPSNKVTEKGKYVELRCDPISGHTALYWYRQSLGQGPEFLIYFQGTGAADDSGLPNDRFFAVRPEGSVSTLKIQRTERGDSAVYLCASTHRGRGTEAFFGQGTRLTVV.

This chain connects TRBV7-9 to TRBJ2-7; a possible D gene is TRBD2 (5 bases). V lost 0 bases and J lost 1, with 7 bases in between. Germline V gene data show CDR1 as SEHNR and CDR2 as FQNEAQ (reference sequence). This CDR3 is built from 14 residues. The CDR3 region has the DNA TGTGCCAGCAGCTTAGCGGGAGAGTCCTACGAGCAGTACTTC. This gives the protein CASSLAGESYEQYF.

The CDR3 bases are TGTGCCATCAGCCACGAAACAGACAGGGTGGCAGATACGCAGTATTTT. This codes for CAISHETDRVADTQYF. V gene TRBV10-3 combines with J gene TRBJ2-3, with 7 bases lining up with TRBD1. CDR1 and CDR2 from the germline V gene are ENHRY and SYGVKD. This CDR3 contains 16 residues. J was trimmed by 4 bases and V by 6 bases; bases with no gene match: 13.

The rearrangement links TRBV5-1 to TRBJ2-3; TRBD2 might be the D (6 bases). The V gene lost 6 bases and the J gene lost 0 bases, with 11 bases spanning the gap. This CDR3 spans 14 amino acids. The germline CDR1 and CDR2 sequences are SGHRS and YFSETQ. CDR3: CASTGGPSTDTQYF. CDR3 in DNA: TGCGCCAGCACCGGGGGACCTAGCACAGATACGCAGTATTTT.

This clone occurred once. The V call is TRBV9, the J call TRBJ2-7; D is undetermined. CDR1 is SGDLS and CDR2 is YYNGEE in the germline V gene. The CDR3 totals 12 residues. V lost 4 bases and J 9 bases, leaving 14 bases between the germline ends. CDR3 DNA sequence: TGTGCCAGCAGCACTCCGCCGGAGCGGCAGTACTTC. It translates to CASSTPPERQYF.

The chain employs TRBV27 and TRBJ2-7; no definite D call. The CDR3 is 14 residues long. V dropped 1 base and J dropped 0 bases, with 7 bases sitting between them. Germline V gene lookup returns CDR1 MNHEY and CDR2 SMNVEV (reference sequence). This CDR3 is CASSLYLHSYEQYF. CDR3 nucleotide sequence: TGTGCCAGCAGTTTATATTTACACTCCTACGAGCAGTACTTC.

The gene calls are TRBV21-1 and TRBJ2-1; the D call of TRBD1 is as the table states it, not checked on the DNA. TRBV21-1 is flagged as a pseudogene. The CDR3 covers 15 residues. Written as DNA, the CDR3 is TGTGCCAGCAGCAAAGGGATACAGGGTAGGAATGAGCAGTTCTTC. Its translation is CASSKGIQGRNEQFF.

J is TRBJ2-6 and V is TRBV2, with 7 bases that match TRBD1. Per germline, CDR1 SNHLY and CDR2 FYNNEI. The CDR3 consists of 16 residues. V was clipped by 6 bases and J by 3 bases; unmatched bases: 8. CDR3 sequence reads: CASRGNRGGGANVLTF. CDR3 nucleotides: TGTGCCAGCAGAGGAAACAGGGGTGGTGGGGCCAACGTCCTGACTTTC.

The sample holds one count of this clone. The gene calls are TRBV5-4 and TRBJ2-7, with 9 bases lining up with TRBD2. CDR1 is SGHNT, CDR2 YYREEE, per germline (reference sequence). V shed 6 bases, J shed 6 bases, and the junction held 7 bases outside the gene matches. The CDR3 sequence is 13 residues long. The CDR3, as DNA: TGTGCCAGCAACCAGGGACTAGCCGGCGAGCAGTACTTC. Amino acid sequence: CASNQGLAGEQYF.

The V and J genes are TRBV27 and TRBJ1-1; 7 bases map to TRBD1. Germline-derived CDR1 and CDR2 are MNHEY and SMNVEV (reference sequence). CDR3 size: 17 residues. Trimming took 2 bases from V and 1 from J; bases not matched to a gene: 10. The CDR3 DNA reads as TGTGCCAGCAGTTTAGTCGCTCTCCAGGGGGGGAACACTGAAGCTTTCTTT. This translates into CASSLVALQGGNTEAFF.

This rearrangement joins TRBV2 to TRBJ1-2, with D possibly TRBD1 on 6 matching bases. Trimming shortened V by 5 bases and J by 2 bases, and 15 bases separated the two germline ends. This CDR3 spans 15 amino acids. Germline CDR1 is SNHLY and CDR2 is FYNNEI. CDR3 DNA sequence: TGTGCCAGCAGTAGAGAGACAGGACCGAACTATGGCTACACCTTC. This encodes CASSRETGPNYGYTF.

V usage is TRBV2 and J usage is TRBJ1-2, with TRBD1 identical over 8 bases. The V segment lost 6 bases and the J segment 3 bases; nucleotides outside the gene matches: 15. Germline loops: CDR1 SNHLY, CDR2 FYNNEI. This CDR3 is built from 17 residues. CDR3 bases: TGTGCCAGCAGCGATACGTATGATGAGACAGGGGACTATGGCTACACCTTC. This translates into CASSDTYDETGDYGYTF.

This rearrangement joins TRBV6-5 to TRBJ1-1; 7 bases line up with TRBD1. Germline CDR1 MNHEY, CDR2 SVGAGI. The CDR3 contains 14 residues. V was clipped by 0 bases and J by 3 bases; unmatched bases: 1. As DNA, the CDR3 is TGTGCCAGCAGTTACTCGGACAGGCACACTGAAGCTTTCTTT. This sequence encodes CASSYSDRHTEAFF.

This chain joins TRBV19 and TRBJ2-7; D might be TRBD1 (6 bases). The CDR3 is made up of 14 amino acids. The V and J ends lost 4 bases and 2 bases respectively, with 12 bases between them. CDR1 LNHDA and CDR2 SQIVND come from the germline V gene (reference sequence). The CDR3 here is CASSTSRGPYEQYF. DNA for the CDR3: TGTGCCAGTAGTACCTCCAGGGGACCCTACGAGCAGTACTTC. Full variable domain (remainder filled in from reference TRBV19 and TRBJ2-7): DGGITQSPKYLFRKEGQNVTLSCEQNLNHDAMYWYRQDPGQGLRLIYYSQIVNDFQKGDIAEGYSVSREKKESFPLTVTSAQKNPTAFYLCASSTSRGPYEQYFGPGTRLTVT.

The chain combines TRBV5-8 with TRBJ2-3; the D gene is possibly TRBD2 (5 bases). V shed 0 bases and J shed 0 bases, with 11 bases lying between them. The CDR3 sequence is 16 residues long. The germline V gene encodes CDR1 SGHTS and CDR2 YDEGEE. The CDR3 DNA is TGTGCCAGCAGCTTGGCAATAAGCGGTAGCACAGATACGCAGTATTTT. It specifies CASSLAISGSTDTQYF.

This chain uses TRBV6-5 with TRBJ2-3; TRBD1 aligns across 9 bases. Germline CDR1 is MNHEY and CDR2 is SVGAGI. The junction had 5 bases not matched to a gene; V was cut back by 4 bases and J by 3 bases. The CDR3 runs to 15 residues. The CDR3 here is CASSWLTGGTDTQYF. CDR3 DNA sequence: TGTGCCAGCAGTTGGCTGACAGGGGGAACAGATACGCAGTATTTT.

The DNA of the CDR3 is TGCGCCAGCAGCCAAGGCCTCACTAGCGGGATATTTGGAACAGATACGCAGTATTTT. It translates to CASSQGLTSGIFGTDTQYF. V gene TRBV4-1 combines with J gene TRBJ2-3; 10 positions agree with TRBD2. V lost 1 base to trimming and J lost 3 bases; unmatched junction nucleotides: 13. This CDR3 has 19 residues. Germline assignment: CDR1 MGHRA and CDR2 YSYEKL.

The gene calls are TRBV7-2 and TRBJ2-3, with TRBD2 identical over 10 bases. Germline lookup yields CDR1 SGHTA and CDR2 FQGNSA. V trimming: 8 bases; J trimming: 6 bases; junction bases outside the gene matches: 8. The CDR3 contains 14 residues. CDR3 region: CASAAGGPWDTQYF. CDR3 in DNA: TGTGCCAGCGCAGCGGGAGGGCCATGGGATACGCAGTATTTT.

This chain joins TRBV19 and TRBJ2-5, with 8 bases matching TRBD2. The CDR3 runs to 17 residues. Germline V gives CDR1 LNHDA, CDR2 SQIVND (reference sequence). Trimming cost V 3 bases and J 3 bases; bases outside gene matches: 12. The CDR3 here is CASSIPPASGPKETQYF. CDR3 DNA: TGTGCCAGTAGTATTCCCCCAGCTAGCGGGCCGAAAGAGACCCAGTACTTC.

The chain joins TRBV30 to TRBJ2-3; 12 bases match TRBD2. This CDR3 is 14 amino acids long. V lost 0 bases, J lost 5 bases, and 0 bases stayed unmatched. Germline V gene lookup returns CDR1 GTSNPN and CDR2 SVGIG (reference sequence). In DNA form, the CDR3 reads TGTGCCTGGAGTGTACTAGCGGGAGGAGATACGCAGTATTTT. It codes for CAWSVLAGGDTQYF.

The V gene is TRBV24-1, the J gene TRBJ2-2; possible D gene TRBD1, 6 bases. V lost 3 bases and J 3 bases, leaving 13 bases between the germline ends. This CDR3 comprises 16 residues. Germline CDR1 and CDR2: KGHDR and SFDVKD. The CDR3 loop reads CATSDMTGTHTGELFF. As DNA, the CDR3 is TGTGCCACCAGTGATATGACCGGGACACACACCGGGGAGCTGTTTTTT.

This clone was seen only once. The rearrangement uses TRBV18 and TRBJ1-3; possible D gene TRBD1, 6 bases. The CDR3 runs 14 residues. V shed 3 bases and J shed 8 bases, with 14 bases lying between them. Germline V CDR1 and CDR2: KGHSH, LQKENI. The CDR3 sequence is CASSPTGVADTIYF. The DNA of the CDR3 is TGTGCCAGCTCACCGACAGGAGTCGCGGACACCATATATTTT.

The chain links TRBV6-5 to TRBJ2-6; D not certain. V lost 4 bases to trimming and J lost 6 bases, with 4 bases between them. CDR3 length: 12 residues. Per germline, CDR1 MNHEY and CDR2 SVGAGI. CDR3 bases: TGTGCCAGCAGTTCTTTGGCCAACGTCCTGACTTTC. Amino acids: CASSSLANVLTF.

CDR3 in DNA: TGCGCCAGCAGCTCAGGACTAGCGGACAACACCGGGGAGCTGTTTTTT. Its protein product is CASSSGLADNTGELFF. The rearrangement joins TRBV5-1 to TRBJ2-2; 10 nucleotides match TRBD2. Germline V CDR1 and CDR2: SGHRS, YFSETQ. The J segment lost 2 bases and the V segment lost 3 bases, leaving 4 bases of the junction unmatched. The CDR3 covers 16 residues.

The chain combines TRBV30 with TRBJ2-3; TRBD2 matches at 12 bases. The length of the CDR3 is 18 residues. Germline CDR1 is GTSNPN and CDR2 is SVGIG (reference sequence). V gave up 0 bases and J gave up 4 bases; unmatched junction bases: 11. The CDR3 reads CAWSVGLAGGRGADTQYF. The CDR3 region has the DNA TGTGCCTGGAGTGTAGGGCTAGCGGGAGGGCGAGGAGCAGATACGCAGTATTTT.

The chain joins TRBV19 to TRBJ2-1, with TRBD1 matching 9 bases. Germline CDR1 and CDR2: LNHDA and SQIVND (reference sequence). The CDR3 covers 15 residues. Losses at the gene ends were 7 bases for V and 4 bases for J; bases not matched to a gene: 8. CDR3 sequence reads: CASKPDRGSYNEQFF. The CDR3 nucleotides read TGTGCCAGTAAGCCGGACAGGGGTTCTTACAATGAGCAGTTCTTC.

The chain has TRBV28 and TRBJ1-3, with D perhaps TRBD1 (5 bases). The CDR3 totals 17 residues. The V and J ends lost 2 bases and 4 bases respectively, with 18 bases between them. Germline V gives CDR1 MDHEN, CDR2 SYDVKM. CDR3 amino acids: CASSLLTGTAGGNTIYF. The CDR3 coding sequence is TGTGCCAGCAGTTTACTTACTGGGACGGCGGGGGGAAACACCATATATTTT.

The rearrangement links TRBV30 to TRBJ2-7; 7 bases are a match to TRBD2. Looked up from germline, CDR1 is GTSNPN and CDR2 is SVGIG (reference sequence). With V trimmed by 3 bases and J by 5 bases, 7 bases remained unmatched. The CDR3 sequence is 13 residues long. The CDR3 sequence: CAWSAWGGDEQYF. DNA for the CDR3: TGTGCCTGGAGCGCCTGGGGGGGGGACGAGCAGTACTTC.

The rearrangement joins TRBV3-1 (or the pseudogene TRBV3-2) to TRBJ2-5; 10 bases align to TRBD2. Germline V lookup: CDR1 LGHDT, CDR2 YNNKEL (reference sequence). This CDR3 region has 15 residues. Trimming removed 3 bases from V and 5 bases from J; junction bases left unmatched: 6. The CDR3 here is CASSHSAGGRETQYF. Here the CDR3 DNA reads TGTGCCAGCAGCCACTCAGCGGGAGGGCGTGAGACCCAGTACTTC.